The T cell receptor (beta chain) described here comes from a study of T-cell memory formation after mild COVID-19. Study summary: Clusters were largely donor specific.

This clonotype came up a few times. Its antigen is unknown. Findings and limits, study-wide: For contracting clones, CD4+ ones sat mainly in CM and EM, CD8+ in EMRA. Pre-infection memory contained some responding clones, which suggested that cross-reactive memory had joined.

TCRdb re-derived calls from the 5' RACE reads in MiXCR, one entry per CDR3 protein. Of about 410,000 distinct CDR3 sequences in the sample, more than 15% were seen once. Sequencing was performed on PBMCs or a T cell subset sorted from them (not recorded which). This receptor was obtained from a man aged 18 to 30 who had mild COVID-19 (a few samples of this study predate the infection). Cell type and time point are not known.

CDR3 sequence reads: CASSLRSRGLGELFF. The CDR3 DNA sequence: TGCGCCAGCAGCCTCCGGAGTAGGGGCCTCGGGGAGCTGTTTTTT. V gene TRBV4-3 combines with J gene TRBJ2-2; D is perhaps TRBD1 (5 bases). Per the germline V gene, CDR1 is LGHNA and CDR2 is YSLEER. The CDR3 contains 15 residues. Trimming removed 4 bases at V and 7 bases at J, with 16 bases between.